These 8 T cell receptor beta chains share one sample of origin, sequenced in a study of tissue T cells after allogeneic stem cell transplantation. The sample's time point: mouse harvest day 14 after allogeneic transplant. Mouse grafts combined 10^7 T-cell-depleted bone marrow cells with 10^6 splenic CD5+ T cells. The method was immunoSEQ multiplex PCR; TCRdb's version includes in-frame clones alone and lacks a portion of them. The profile shows fewer than 3,000 clones, roughly two fifths of them singletons. Sequencing was performed on gut tissue. These receptors were obtained from a female BALB/c mouse given C57BL/6 T cells with graft-versus-host disease after an allogeneic hematopoietic cell transplant.

In the case of this clone: Gene labels here are mouse ones. The read stops 1 residue short of the end of the CDR3; the missing end is completed from the germline J gene. The chain uses TRBV23 and TRBJ2-7; the table's TRBD2 call for D was not verified on the DNA. Germline V gives CDR1 KGHTA, CDR2 FQNQQP. CDR3 length: 14 amino acids. The CDR3 loop is CSSSQSAGDYEQYF. The CDR3 DNA, read in part, is TGCTCCAGCAGTCAATCGGCTGGGGACTATGAACAGTAC.

This clone was counted between two and nine times. Each gene name is a mouse one. The CDR3 end is not reached by the read, which stops 1 residue before it; the germline J gene fills it in. The chain employs TRBV12-2 and TRBJ2-1; 9 positions match TRBD2. CDR3 length: 15 residues. J gave up 3 bases and V 2 bases, and 4 bases lay outside the gene matches. Germline CDR1 is SGHLS and CDR2 is HYDKME. The part of the CDR3 DNA that was read is TGTGCCAGCTCTCCCGGGACTGGGTTCTATGCTGAGCAGTTC. Protein product: CASSPGTGFYAEQF. The full CDR3 protein reads CASSPGTGFYAEQFF.

For this clone: The gene symbols are mouse symbols. Sequencing ends 1 residue short of the CDR3 end; the germline J gene provides the rest. This chain uses TRBV3 with TRBJ2-2; TRBD2 agrees at 7 bases. The germline CDR1 and CDR2 sequences are SNHLY and FYNGKV (reference sequence). The CDR3 runs 16 residues. J lost 0 bases, V lost 2 bases, and 3 bases had no gene match. The covered CDR3 bases are TGTGCCAGCAGCTTAATCCTGGGGGCAAACACCGGGCAGCTCTAC. Amino acids: CASSLILGANTGQLY. The full CDR3 reads CASSLILGANTGQLYF. Looking up the rest from reference TRBV3 and TRBJ2-2 gives the full variable domain: GPKVLQIPSHQIIDMGQMVTLNCDPVSNHLYFYWYKQILGQQMEFLVNFYNGKVMEKSKLFKDQFSVERPDGSYFTLKIQPTALEDSAVYFCASSLILGANTGQLYFGEGSKLTVL.

Concerning this clone itself: Mouse germline and gene names are used. From the germline J gene comes the end of the CDR3, since the read stops 1 residue before it. The J gene is TRBJ2-5, the V gene TRBV3; D gene unclear. Germline CDR1 is SNHLY and CDR2 is FYNGKV (reference sequence). This CDR3 is 13 amino acids long. The V end lost 1 base, the J end lost 3 bases, and 5 bases lay between the germline ends. Here the CDR3 reads CASSLGQQDTQYF. The DNA read from the CDR3 is TGTGCCAGCAGCTTAGGACAACAAGACACCCAGTAC.

Notes on this clone: Gene names follow the mouse nomenclature. The read ends 1 residue early relative to the CDR3; the germline J gene fills the gap. This chain connects TRBV13-1 to TRBJ1-6, with unresolved D. TRBJ1-6 is flagged as an ORF with uncertain function. Trimming stripped 3 bases from V and 0 bases from J, with 4 bases between. The CDR3 runs to 14 residues. Germline CDR1 and CDR2: NSHNY and SYGAGN. The CDR3 bases that were read are TGTGCCAGCAGTGTGGATTCCTATAATTCGCCCCTCTAC. Protein: CASSVDSYNSPLY. In full, the CDR3 is CASSVDSYNSPLYF.

On this clone itself: The listed genes are named as in mouse. The CDR3 goes on 1 residue after the read ends, and that part is filled in from the germline J gene. The chain couples TRBV13-3 to TRBJ1-4; tentative D call: TRBD1 (6 bases). The CDR3 is 12 amino acids. Germline V gives CDR1 NNHDY, CDR2 SYVADS. V dropped 8 bases and J dropped 7 bases, with 12 bases sitting between them. The part of the CDR3 DNA that was read is TGTGCCAGTCACAGGGAGGGCGAAAGATTATTT. It specifies CASHREGERLF. The complete CDR3 protein is CASHREGERLFF.

This clone showed up just a few times. The genes and germline here are from mouse. The observed sequence ends 1 residue before the CDR3 terminus, with the missing tail filled in from the germline J gene. The chain employs TRBV26 and TRBJ1-3; TRBD1 is a possible D gene (6 bases). Germline V CDR1 and CDR2: KGHPV, FQNQEV (reference sequence). The CDR3 extends over 14 amino acids. V was pared by 3 bases and J by 2 bases, with 8 bases between. The CDR3 loop is CASSLPGAGNTLYF. The DNA read from the CDR3 is TGTGCCAGCAGTCTTCCAGGGGCTGGAAATACGCTCTAT.

For this clone: Germline and genes here are mouse. The read ends 1 residue before the CDR3 terminus; that terminus is restored from the germline J gene. The chain recombines TRBV12-1 with TRBJ2-7, with TRBD2 matching 13 bases. The V gene end was trimmed by 2 bases and the J gene end by 7 bases; junction bases not matched to a gene: 4. Germline V gene lookup returns CDR1 SGHSN and CDR2 HYEKVE. This CDR3 contains 14 residues. The CDR3 DNA, read in part, is TGTGCCAGCTCTCCCCGGGACTGGGGGGGGGAACAGTAC. Translating gives CASSPRDWGGEQY. Given in full, the CDR3 is CASSPRDWGGEQYF.